The rows below give T cell receptor beta chains drawn from one sample of a study of patients and donors after allogeneic stem cell transplantation. TCRdb fed the RT-PCR reads into MiXCR, producing one record per CDR3 protein. The data contain approximately 150,000 distinct CDR3 sequences, 24% of them singletons. What was sequenced was blood, either unsorted or a sorted T cell fraction (not recorded which). These receptors were obtained from a human donor who was either an allogeneic HSCT recipient or a stem cell or donor lymphocyte infusion donor (not recorded which). It is not recorded whose cells these are; they may come from a transplant donor. Both conserved end residues are part of each CDR3. D genes are given only for firm matches. Rows may omit the clone size; those that give it use once, few, many or a size class.

D gene: -; V gene: TRBV7-3; J gene: TRBJ2-1; clone size: -; CDR3 protein: CASSLRGPSLNNEQFF; CDR3 DNA: TGTGCCAGCAGCTTACGCGGGCCGTCCCTTAACAATGAGCAGTTCTTC
D gene: TRBD1; V gene: TRBV7-2; J gene: TRBJ1-1; clone size: few; CDR3 protein: CASSKSGTDTEAFF; CDR3 DNA: TGTGCCAGCAGCAAATCCGGGACAGACACTGAAGCTTTCTTT
D gene: -; V gene: TRBV25-1; J gene: TRBJ1-2; clone size: few; CDR3 protein: CASSDHPLGSQDGYTF; CDR3 DNA: TGTGCCAGCAGTGACCACCCTCTAGGGTCCCAGGATGGCTACACCTTC
D gene: -; V gene: TRBV20-1; J gene: TRBJ2-1; clone size: -; CDR3 protein: CSASSSIDEQFF; CDR3 DNA: TGCAGTGCTAGTTCCAGCATCGATGAGCAGTTCTTC
D gene: -; V gene: TRBV4-3; J gene: TRBJ1-4; clone size: few; CDR3 protein: CASSQEGRRDEKLFF; CDR3 DNA: TGCGCCAGCAGCCAAGAAGGCAGACGGGATGAAAAACTGTTTTTT
D gene: -; V gene: TRBV7-9; J gene: TRBJ2-7; clone size: -; CDR3 protein: CASSFWDGLSYEQYF; CDR3 DNA: TGTGCCAGCAGCTTTTGGGACGGCCTCTCCTACGAGCAGTACTTC
D gene: -; V gene: TRBV20-1; J gene: TRBJ2-7; clone size: -; CDR3 protein: CSARDLGLSSYEQYF; CDR3 DNA: TGCAGTGCTAGAGATTTAGGGCTGAGCTCCTACGAGCAGTACTTC
D gene: -; V gene: TRBV3-1; J gene: TRBJ1-6; clone size: few; CDR3 protein: CASSQGSFLNSPLHF; CDR3 DNA: TGTGCCAGCAGCCAAGGGAGCTTCCTTAATTCACCCCTCCACTTT
D gene: -; V gene: TRBV7-6; J gene: TRBJ1-5; clone size: many; CDR3 protein: CASSSRGRNQPQHF; CDR3 DNA: TGTGCCAGCAGCTCCCGGGGCCGTAATCAGCCCCAGCATTTT
D gene: TRBD1; V gene: TRBV12-3/TRBV12-4; J gene: TRBJ1-2; clone size: -; CDR3 protein: CASSFRQGDGYTF; CDR3 DNA: TGTGCCAGCAGTTTTCGACAGGGGGATGGCTACACCTTC
D gene: -; V gene: TRBV20-1; J gene: TRBJ2-3; clone size: few; CDR3 protein: CSASHSGITDTQYF; CDR3 DNA: TGCAGTGCTAGCCATAGCGGAATCACAGATACGCAGTATTTT
D gene: -; V gene: TRBV12-3/TRBV12-4; J gene: TRBJ1-2; clone size: -; CDR3 protein: CASSLSQGLRDGYTF; CDR3 DNA: TGTGCCAGCAGTCTTTCTCAGGGGTTGAGAGATGGCTACACCTTC
D gene: -; V gene: TRBV29-1; J gene: TRBJ2-7; clone size: -; CDR3 protein: CSVVQGLTDEQYF; CDR3 DNA: TGCAGCGTCGTACAGGGACTTACCGACGAGCAGTACTTC
D gene: -; V gene: TRBV5-1; J gene: TRBJ2-3; clone size: -; CDR3 protein: CASAWGTDTQYF; CDR3 DNA: TGCGCCAGCGCCTGGGGCACAGATACGCAGTATTTT
D gene: -; V gene: TRBV12-5; J gene: TRBJ1-1; clone size: -; CDR3 protein: CASGAGVAFF; CDR3 DNA: TGTGCTAGTGGGGCGGGGGTTGCTTTCTTT
D gene: -; V gene: TRBV20-1; J gene: TRBJ1-6; clone size: -; CDR3 protein: CSASRRGSPLHF; CDR3 DNA: TGCAGTGCTAGTCGAAGAGGATCACCCCTCCACTTT
D gene: -; V gene: TRBV20-1; J gene: TRBJ2-2; clone size: few; CDR3 protein: CSARDRGATNTGELFF; CDR3 DNA: TGCAGTGCTAGAGACCGAGGGGCAACTAACACCGGGGAGCTGTTTTTT
D gene: -; V gene: TRBV12-3/TRBV12-4; J gene: TRBJ1-1; clone size: few; CDR3 protein: CASSRHPVFPLEAFF; CDR3 DNA: TGTGCCAGCAGCCGGCACCCCGTTTTCCCCTTGGAAGCTTTCTTT
D gene: -; V gene: TRBV5-1; J gene: TRBJ2-2; clone size: few; CDR3 protein: CAPIRASTGELFF; CDR3 DNA: TGCGCCCCCATCAGGGCTTCCACCGGGGAGCTGTTTTTT
D gene: -; V gene: TRBV7-2; J gene: TRBJ2-3; clone size: many; CDR3 protein: CASSPRTDTQYF; CDR3 DNA: TGTGCCAGCAGCCCCCGCACAGATACGCAGTATTTT
D gene: -; V gene: TRBV5-1; J gene: TRBJ1-1; clone size: -; CDR3 protein: CASSFISGTEAFF; CDR3 DNA: TGCGCCAGCAGCTTTATCAGCGGCACTGAAGCTTTCTTT
D gene: TRBD1; V gene: TRBV12-3/TRBV12-4; J gene: TRBJ1-1; clone size: -; CDR3 protein: CASRHRGGTEAFF; CDR3 DNA: TGTGCCAGCAGGCACAGGGGGGGCACTGAAGCTTTCTTT
D gene: TRBD2; V gene: TRBV7-6; J gene: TRBJ2-1; clone size: few; CDR3 protein: CASSLLLAIYNEQFF; CDR3 DNA: TGTGCCAGCAGCTTATTACTAGCGATATACAATGAGCAGTTCTTC
D gene: TRBD2; V gene: TRBV3-1; J gene: TRBJ2-1; clone size: -; CDR3 protein: CASSQEGLAGEYNEQFF; CDR3 DNA: TGTGCCAGCAGCCAAGAAGGACTAGCGGGAGAGTATAATGAGCAGTTCTTC
D gene: TRBD2; V gene: TRBV6-2/TRBV6-3; J gene: TRBJ2-7; clone size: -; CDR3 protein: CASSYPKRDRLEQYF; CDR3 DNA: TGTGCCAGCAGTTACCCAAAGCGGGATCGGCTCGAGCAGTACTTC
D gene: -; V gene: TRBV7-2; J gene: TRBJ1-5; clone size: few; CDR3 protein: CASSPVTQPQPQHF; CDR3 DNA: TGTGCCAGCAGCCCTGTGACCCAGCCCCAGCCCCAGCATTTT
D gene: -; V gene: TRBV10-3; J gene: TRBJ1-4; clone size: few; CDR3 protein: CAISEGAFNEKLFF; CDR3 DNA: TGTGCCATCAGTGAGGGTGCATTTAATGAAAAACTGTTTTTT
D gene: TRBD2; V gene: TRBV7-2; J gene: TRBJ2-3; clone size: -; CDR3 protein: CASTLPSGSTDTQYF; CDR3 DNA: TGTGCCAGCACCCTGCCTAGCGGGAGTACAGATACGCAGTATTTT
D gene: -; V gene: TRBV20-1; J gene: TRBJ1-2; clone size: few; CDR3 protein: CSARGTANYGYTF; CDR3 DNA: TGCAGTGCTAGAGGGACAGCAAACTATGGCTACACCTTC
D gene: -; V gene: TRBV4-1; J gene: TRBJ2-7; clone size: -; CDR3 protein: CASSLKPGLTSYEQYF; CDR3 DNA: TGCGCCAGCAGCTTAAAACCGGGACTCACCTCCTACGAGCAGTACTTC
D gene: TRBD2; V gene: TRBV4-2; J gene: TRBJ2-3; clone size: -; CDR3 protein: CASSQERASGTDTQYF; CDR3 DNA: TGTGCCAGCAGCCAAGAAAGGGCTAGCGGGACAGATACGCAGTATTTT
D gene: -; V gene: TRBV4-1; J gene: TRBJ1-3; clone size: -; CDR3 protein: CASSQGRAQGSAGNTIYF; CDR3 DNA: TGCGCCAGCAGCCAAGGACGGGCACAGGGAAGCGCTGGAAACACCATATATTTT
D gene: TRBD1; V gene: TRBV20-1; J gene: TRBJ1-5; clone size: -; CDR3 protein: CSAKSHIRQGEGQPQHF; CDR3 DNA: TGCAGTGCTAAGAGCCACATCAGACAGGGGGAGGGACAGCCCCAGCATTTT
D gene: -; V gene: TRBV20-1; J gene: TRBJ1-1; clone size: few; CDR3 protein: CSAKNTEAFF; CDR3 DNA: TGCAGTGCTAAAAACACTGAAGCTTTCTTT
D gene: -; V gene: TRBV7-2; J gene: TRBJ1-1; clone size: few; CDR3 protein: CASSFSRVFTEAFF; CDR3 DNA: TGTGCCAGCAGCTTTTCCAGGGTCTTCACTGAAGCTTTCTTT
D gene: TRBD1; V gene: TRBV7-2; J gene: TRBJ1-2; clone size: -; CDR3 protein: CASSIDRGRNYGYTF; CDR3 DNA: TGTGCCAGCAGCATCGACAGGGGGCGGAACTATGGCTACACCTTC
D gene: -; V gene: TRBV12-3/TRBV12-4; J gene: TRBJ1-6; clone size: few; CDR3 protein: CASSPGTLHNSPLHF; CDR3 DNA: TGTGCCAGCAGTCCCGGGACACTACATAATTCACCCCTCCACTTT
D gene: -; V gene: TRBV6-1; J gene: TRBJ1-1; clone size: -; CDR3 protein: CASSEDRTSTEAFF; CDR3 DNA: TGTGCCAGCAGTGAAGACAGAACATCCACTGAAGCTTTCTTT
D gene: -; V gene: TRBV5-1; J gene: TRBJ1-2; clone size: many; CDR3 protein: CASSLVAGSGYTF; CDR3 DNA: TGCGCCAGCAGCTTGGTTGCCGGGAGCGGCTACACCTTC
D gene: TRBD1; V gene: TRBV25-1; J gene: TRBJ1-1; clone size: -; CDR3 protein: CASSDWGTGATEAFF; CDR3 DNA: TGTGCCAGCAGTGATTGGGGGACAGGAGCCACTGAAGCTTTCTTT
D gene: TRBD1; V gene: TRBV3-1; J gene: TRBJ1-2; clone size: -; CDR3 protein: CASSPDRGHGYTF; CDR3 DNA: TGTGCCAGCAGCCCGGACAGGGGGCATGGCTACACCTTC
D gene: TRBD2; V gene: TRBV4-3; J gene: TRBJ2-1; clone size: -; CDR3 protein: CASSQGVEGGRSYNEQFF; CDR3 DNA: TGCGCCAGCAGCCAAGGTGTTGAGGGAGGGCGATCCTACAATGAGCAGTTCTTC
D gene: -; V gene: TRBV27; J gene: TRBJ1-5; clone size: -; CDR3 protein: CASSPEQQGLRLGYQPQHF; CDR3 DNA: TGTGCCAGCAGCCCAGAACAACAGGGCCTCCGCTTAGGATATCAGCCCCAGCATTTT
D gene: -; V gene: TRBV20-1; J gene: TRBJ1-1; clone size: few; CDR3 protein: CSASQGRETEAFF; CDR3 DNA: TGCAGTGCTAGTCAGGGCAGAGAGACTGAAGCTTTCTTT
D gene: TRBD2; V gene: TRBV7-2; J gene: TRBJ2-1; clone size: -; CDR3 protein: CASSRGLVGGEQFF; CDR3 DNA: TGTGCCAGCAGTCGGGGACTAGTAGGAGGTGAGCAGTTCTTC
D gene: TRBD2; V gene: TRBV3-1; J gene: TRBJ2-3; clone size: few; CDR3 protein: CASSQDRSSGGTDTQYF; CDR3 DNA: TGTGCCAGCAGCCAAGATAGGTCTAGCGGGGGCACAGATACGCAGTATTTT
D gene: -; V gene: TRBV7-6; J gene: TRBJ1-1; clone size: -; CDR3 protein: CASSFTGRGTEAFF; CDR3 DNA: TGTGCCAGCAGCTTTACAGGGCGGGGGACTGAAGCTTTCTTT
D gene: -; V gene: TRBV30; J gene: TRBJ1-4; clone size: few; CDR3 protein: CAWSVLRTEKLFF; CDR3 DNA: TGTGCCTGGAGTGTACTGAGGACCGAAAAACTGTTTTTT
D gene: -; V gene: TRBV9; J gene: TRBJ1-1; clone size: few; CDR3 protein: CASSMGTYDTEAFF; CDR3 DNA: TGTGCCAGCAGCATGGGGACTTACGACACTGAAGCTTTCTTT
D gene: -; V gene: TRBV6-5; J gene: TRBJ2-7; clone size: few; CDR3 protein: CATSPVESSYEQYF; CDR3 DNA: TGTGCCACCTCTCCGGTGGAGAGCTCCTACGAGCAGTACTTC
D gene: -; V gene: TRBV6-1; J gene: TRBJ1-6; clone size: few; CDR3 protein: CASIRDGNSPLHF; CDR3 DNA: TGTGCCAGCATAAGGGACGGGAATTCACCCCTCCACTTT
D gene: -; V gene: TRBV2; J gene: TRBJ1-5; clone size: -; CDR3 protein: CASSEGEGVGNQPQHF; CDR3 DNA: TGTGCCAGCAGTGAAGGGGAGGGCGTGGGAAATCAGCCCCAGCATTTT
D gene: -; V gene: TRBV5-8; J gene: TRBJ1-5; clone size: few; CDR3 protein: CASRLPGRNQPQHF; CDR3 DNA: TGTGCCAGCAGGCTCCCGGGTCGAAATCAGCCCCAGCATTTT
D gene: -; V gene: TRBV9; J gene: TRBJ1-1; clone size: many; CDR3 protein: CASSTDNTEAFF; CDR3 DNA: TGTGCCAGCAGCACGGATAACACTGAAGCTTTCTTT
D gene: TRBD1; V gene: TRBV15; J gene: TRBJ1-3; clone size: -; CDR3 protein: CATNRGIGNTIYF; CDR3 DNA: TGTGCCACCAACAGGGGTATTGGAAACACCATATATTTT